A selection of T cell receptor beta chains follows, all from one sample in a study of T cells expressing NK-cell markers. TCRdb re-analyzed the 5' RACE reads; it lists each CDR3 protein once, without DNA. Its listing shows 150,000 or so distinct CDR3 sequences. Sample: blood T cells: a sorted CD56 or NKG2C T cell subset, CD4+ or CD8+ T cells, or bulk PBMC T cells (not recorded which). The receptors were gathered from a woman aged 45-60 years in good health. Each CDR3 is given with its conserved first and last residue.

TRBV7-8	TRBJ2-3	CASRQWEGVGDTQYF
TRBV6-1	TRBJ2-7	CASSAGTSGIYEQYF
TRBV7-9	TRBJ1-3	CASSPTGTGGNTIYF
TRBV12-3/TRBV12-4	TRBJ2-6	CASSGTGTSGANVLTF
TRBV27	TRBJ1-2	CASSGGYGEGYTF
TRBV6-1	TRBJ2-7	CASSDLLASSSYEQYF
TRBV5-1	TRBJ1-5	CASSEGGNQPQHF
TRBV9	TRBJ2-2	CASSAQLAGGPRELFF
TRBV4-1	TRBJ2-1	CASSSVSLNSYNEQFF
TRBV2	TRBJ1-2	CASSEALQSGIGGSYTF
TRBV27	TRBJ2-2	CASGGGAGGWLFF
TRBV9	TRBJ1-1	CASSPGQGPPNTEAFF
TRBV5-1	TRBJ2-5	CASSFGLAGTQETQYF
TRBV29-1	TRBJ2-5	CSADGDLQETQYF
TRBV5-1	TRBJ2-3	CASSFELADTDTQYF
TRBV27	TRBJ2-2	CASKPGLAGGTTGELFF
TRBV3-1	TRBJ2-3	CASSQGAGETDTQYF
TRBV29-1	TRBJ2-2	CSVAVGVRFGELFF
TRBV20-1	TRBJ2-5	CNSTRVVWLAGAETQYF
TRBV25-1	TRBJ2-3	CASSELGVDTQYF
TRBV27	TRBJ2-2	CASSPGTAGELFF
TRBV7-9	TRBJ2-6	CASRPGQGTSGANVLTF
TRBV27	TRBJ1-4	CASSLAQDNEKLFF
TRBV20-1	TRBJ2-3	CSAKGYGGMNTDTQYF
TRBV5-1	TRBJ2-2	CASSLEGLADMTGELFF
TRBV19	TRBJ2-7	CATGQGVYEQYF
TRBV7-2	TRBJ1-1	CASSLGAGDSTEAFF
TRBV5-1	TRBJ2-1	CASRLDYNEQFF
TRBV4-1	TRBJ2-4	CASAFGLLAKNIQYF
TRBV20-1	TRBJ2-2	CSARRTSITGELFF
TRBV25-1	TRBJ1-1	CASSEFEGMNTEAFF
TRBV4-2	TRBJ1-4	CASSQEGELSRGKLFF
TRBV7-6	TRBJ2-3	CASSRPIAGSTDTQYF
TRBV12-5	TRBJ1-1	CASGLGRISEAFF
TRBV6-5	TRBJ1-2	CASSYRWTGGESRSYGYTF
TRBV9	TRBJ1-1	CASSTQGTEAFF
TRBV11-2	TRBJ2-1	CASSYGLGQFF
TRBV6-5	TRBJ2-3	CASSLGQEQYF
TRBV4-2	TRBJ2-1	CASAATEGTSSEQFF
TRBV7-9	TRBJ2-3	CASSRTSGETDTQYF
TRBV12-5	TRBJ2-3	CASEGTSEMTDTQYF
TRBV5-6	TRBJ2-1	CASSPGPGLENEQFF
TRBV7-9	TRBJ2-7	CASSHPLVQEQYF
TRBV30	TRBJ2-5	CAWSEKRELETQYF
TRBV6-6	TRBJ2-1	CASKMEGGEQFF
TRBV6-1	TRBJ1-2	CASSEKIRPSNYGYTF
TRBV9	TRBJ2-2	CASSVGGAGGELFF
TRBV2	TRBJ2-7	CASVGLEGFEQYF
TRBV6-6	TRBJ1-3	CASARLVVRGQGGNTIYF
TRBV4-2	TRBJ2-1	CASSQIGGAPNEQFF
TRBV2	TRBJ1-3	CASRTILRGGNTIYF
TRBV9	TRBJ2-6	CASSVQSPRLDSGLRSGANVLTF
TRBV12-3/TRBV12-4	TRBJ2-1	CASKPGQGFYNEQFF
TRBV7-9	TRBJ1-1	CASSEDRDWAEAFF